This T cell receptor beta chain was recorded in a study of cytomegalovirus exposure and HLA in healthy donors. With respect to this clone: The target antigen is unknown.

Repertoires were generated with immunoSEQ multiplex PCR, while TCRdb's copy carries only in-frame clones and drops some. The table has a few hundred thousand clones, about 90% seen once. Study findings and constraints: Cytomegalovirus-associated TCR beta chains were listed, numbering 164.

The germline gives CDR1 SGHVS, CDR2 FQNEAQ. The V gene lost 5 bases and the J gene lost 0 bases, with 12 bases spanning the gap. The CDR3 length is 15 residues. What was sequenced was PBMCs. V and J are TRBV7-8 and TRBJ2-3; D unresolved. The source of this sequence is a woman under 30 in good health and CMV-seronegative. As DNA, the CDR3 is TGTGCCAGCAGCCCACGGGTGGGTAGCACAGATACGCAGTATTTT. It yields the protein CASSPRVGSTDTQYF.